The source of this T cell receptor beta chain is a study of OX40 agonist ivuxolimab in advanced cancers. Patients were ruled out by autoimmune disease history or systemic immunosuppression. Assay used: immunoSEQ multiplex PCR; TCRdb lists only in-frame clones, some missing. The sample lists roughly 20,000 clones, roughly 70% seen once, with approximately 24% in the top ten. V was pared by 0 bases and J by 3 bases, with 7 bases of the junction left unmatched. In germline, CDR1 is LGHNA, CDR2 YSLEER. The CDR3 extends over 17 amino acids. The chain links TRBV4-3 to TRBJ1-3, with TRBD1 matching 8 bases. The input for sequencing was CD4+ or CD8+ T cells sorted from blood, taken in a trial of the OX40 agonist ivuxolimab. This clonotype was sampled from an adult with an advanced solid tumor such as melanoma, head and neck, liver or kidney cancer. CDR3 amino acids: CASSQDWGRGLGNTIYF. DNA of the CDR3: TGCGCCAGCAGCCAAGATTGGGGCAGGGGGCTTGGAAACACCATATATTTT.